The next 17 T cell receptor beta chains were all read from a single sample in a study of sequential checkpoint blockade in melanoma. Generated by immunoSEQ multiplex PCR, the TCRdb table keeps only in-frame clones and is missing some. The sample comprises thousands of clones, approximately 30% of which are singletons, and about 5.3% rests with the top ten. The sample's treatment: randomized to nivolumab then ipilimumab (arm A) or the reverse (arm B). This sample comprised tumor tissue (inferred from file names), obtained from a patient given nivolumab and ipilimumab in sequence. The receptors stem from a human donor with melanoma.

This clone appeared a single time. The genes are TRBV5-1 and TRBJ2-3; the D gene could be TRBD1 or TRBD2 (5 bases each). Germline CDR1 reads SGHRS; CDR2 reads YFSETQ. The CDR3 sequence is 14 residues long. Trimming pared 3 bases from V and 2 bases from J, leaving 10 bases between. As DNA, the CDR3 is TGCGCCAGCAGCTCCGGGGACCCCACAGATACGCAGTATTTT. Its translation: CASSSGDPTDTQYF. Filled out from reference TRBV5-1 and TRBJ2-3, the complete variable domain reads KAGVTQTPRYLIKTRGQQVTLSCSPISGHRSVSWYQQTPGQGLQFLFEYFSETQRNKGNFPGRFSGRQFSNSRSEMNVSTLELGDSALYLCASSSGDPTDTQYFGPGTRLTVL.

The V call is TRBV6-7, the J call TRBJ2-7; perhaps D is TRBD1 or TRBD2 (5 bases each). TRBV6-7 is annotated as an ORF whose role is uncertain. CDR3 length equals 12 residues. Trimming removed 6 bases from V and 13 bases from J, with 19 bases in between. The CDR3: CASSYLGRAIYF. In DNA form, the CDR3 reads TGTGCCAGCAGCTACCTGGGACGAGCGATATACTTC.

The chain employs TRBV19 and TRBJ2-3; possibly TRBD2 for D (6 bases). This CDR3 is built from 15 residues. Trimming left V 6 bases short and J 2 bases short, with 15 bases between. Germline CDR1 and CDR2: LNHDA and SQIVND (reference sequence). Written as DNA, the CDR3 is TGTGCCAGTAGCCGGAGGAGGGACCACACAGATACGCAGTATTTT. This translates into CASSRRRDHTDTQYF.

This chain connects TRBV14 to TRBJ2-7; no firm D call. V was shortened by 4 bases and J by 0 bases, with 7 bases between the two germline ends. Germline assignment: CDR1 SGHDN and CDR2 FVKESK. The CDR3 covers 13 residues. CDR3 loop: CASSRHSSYEQYF. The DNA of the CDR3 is TGTGCCAGCAGCCGGCATAGCTCCTACGAGCAGTACTTC.

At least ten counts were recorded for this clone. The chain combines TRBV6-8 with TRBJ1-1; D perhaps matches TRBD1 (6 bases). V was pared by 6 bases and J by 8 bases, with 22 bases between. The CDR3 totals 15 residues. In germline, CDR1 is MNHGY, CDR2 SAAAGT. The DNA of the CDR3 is TGTGCCAGCAGAACCCAATCGTGGGGGGCTTACGAAGCTTTCTTT. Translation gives CASRTQSWGAYEAFF.

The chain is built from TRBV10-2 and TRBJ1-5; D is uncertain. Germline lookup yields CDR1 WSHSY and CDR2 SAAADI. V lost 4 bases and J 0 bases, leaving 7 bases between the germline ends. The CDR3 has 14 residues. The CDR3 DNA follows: TGCGCCAGCAGTGGTAGCAATAGCAATCAGCCCCAGCATTTT. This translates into CASSGSNSNQPQHF.

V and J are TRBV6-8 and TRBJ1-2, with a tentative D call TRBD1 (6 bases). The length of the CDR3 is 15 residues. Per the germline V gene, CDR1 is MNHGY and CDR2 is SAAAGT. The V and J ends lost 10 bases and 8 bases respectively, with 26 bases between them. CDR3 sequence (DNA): TGTGCCATCAGAGGAGGGGGAGTCGGCTCGGAAGGCTACACCTTC. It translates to CAIRGGGVGSEGYTF.

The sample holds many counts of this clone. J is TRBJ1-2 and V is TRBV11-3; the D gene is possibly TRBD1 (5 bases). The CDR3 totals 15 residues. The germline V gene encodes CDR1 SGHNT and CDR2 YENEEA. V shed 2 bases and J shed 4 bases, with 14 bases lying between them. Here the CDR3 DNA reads TGTGCCAGCAGCTTAACAGGAGTTGGGGCCTATGGCTACACCTTC. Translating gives CASSLTGVGAYGYTF.

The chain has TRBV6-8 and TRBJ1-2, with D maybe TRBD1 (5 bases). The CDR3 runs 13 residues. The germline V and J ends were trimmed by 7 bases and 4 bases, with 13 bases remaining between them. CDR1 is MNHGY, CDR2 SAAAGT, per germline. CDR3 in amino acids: CASTDMEAYGYTF. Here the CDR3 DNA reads TGTGCCAGCACGGACATGGAGGCCTATGGCTACACCTTC.

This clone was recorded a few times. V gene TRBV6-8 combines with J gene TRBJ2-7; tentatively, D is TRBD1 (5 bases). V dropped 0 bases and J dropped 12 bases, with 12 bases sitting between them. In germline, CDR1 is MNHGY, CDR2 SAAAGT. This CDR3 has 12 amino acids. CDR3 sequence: CASSYSVGPPYF. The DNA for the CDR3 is TGTGCCAGCAGTTACTCGGTGGGGCCCCCGTACTTC.

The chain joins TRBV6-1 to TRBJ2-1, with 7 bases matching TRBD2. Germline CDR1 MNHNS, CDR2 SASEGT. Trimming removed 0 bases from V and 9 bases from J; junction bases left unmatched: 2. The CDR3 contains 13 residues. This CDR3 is CASSEARGTEQFF. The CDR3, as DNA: TGTGCCAGCAGTGAAGCGCGGGGGACTGAGCAGTTCTTC.

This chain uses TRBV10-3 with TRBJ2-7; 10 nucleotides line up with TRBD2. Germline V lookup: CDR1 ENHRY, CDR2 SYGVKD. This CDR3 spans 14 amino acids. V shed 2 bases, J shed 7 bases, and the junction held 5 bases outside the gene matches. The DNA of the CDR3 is TGTGCCATCAGTGAGCCTACGACTAGCGGGGAGCAGTACTTC. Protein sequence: CAISEPTTSGEQYF.

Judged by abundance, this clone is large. The CDR3 bases are TGTGCCAGCAGTGAAGGGTTCTTGGGGAACACTGAAGCTTTCTTT. This sequence encodes CASSEGFLGNTEAFF. V usage is TRBV6-1 and J usage is TRBJ1-1; no reliable D call. There are 15 residues in the CDR3. V was pared by 1 base and J by 1 base, with 10 bases between. Germline CDR1 reads MNHNS; CDR2 reads SASEGT.

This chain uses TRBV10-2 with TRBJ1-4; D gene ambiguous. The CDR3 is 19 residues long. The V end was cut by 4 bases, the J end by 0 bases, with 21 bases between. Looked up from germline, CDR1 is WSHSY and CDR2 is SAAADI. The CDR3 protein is CASSGSLQSKVATNEKLFF. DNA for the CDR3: TGCGCCAGCAGTGGCTCTCTTCAGTCTAAAGTTGCAACTAATGAAAAACTGTTTTTT.

The CDR3 DNA follows: TGTGCCAGCAGCGGATTCTACGAGCAGTACTTC. Amino acid sequence: CASSGFYEQYF. This chain connects TRBV14 to TRBJ2-7; unclear D gene. V lost 5 bases and J lost 3, with 5 bases in between. CDR1 is SGHDN and CDR2 is FVKESK in the germline V gene. This CDR3 spans 11 amino acids.

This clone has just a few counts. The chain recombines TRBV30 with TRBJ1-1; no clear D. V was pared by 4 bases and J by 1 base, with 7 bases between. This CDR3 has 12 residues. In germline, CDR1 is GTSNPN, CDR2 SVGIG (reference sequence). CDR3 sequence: CAWKSENTEAFF. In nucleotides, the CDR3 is TGTGCCTGGAAATCCGAGAACACTGAAGCTTTCTTT.

The CDR3 DNA reads TGCGCCAGCAGCGCAGGGACGGCTAACACTGAAGCTTTCTTT. This translates into CASSAGTANTEAFF. V is TRBV5-1 and J is TRBJ1-1; a weak D match, TRBD1 (5 bases). Per the germline V gene, CDR1 is SGHRS and CDR2 is YFSETQ. The V and J ends lost 4 bases and 2 bases respectively, with 12 bases between them. The CDR3 spans 14 residues. The whole variable domain, remainder taken from reference TRBV5-1 and TRBJ1-1, is KAGVTQTPRYLIKTRGQQVTLSCSPISGHRSVSWYQQTPGQGLQFLFEYFSETQRNKGNFPGRFSGRQFSNSRSEMNVSTLELGDSALYLCASSAGTANTEAFFGQGTRLTVV.